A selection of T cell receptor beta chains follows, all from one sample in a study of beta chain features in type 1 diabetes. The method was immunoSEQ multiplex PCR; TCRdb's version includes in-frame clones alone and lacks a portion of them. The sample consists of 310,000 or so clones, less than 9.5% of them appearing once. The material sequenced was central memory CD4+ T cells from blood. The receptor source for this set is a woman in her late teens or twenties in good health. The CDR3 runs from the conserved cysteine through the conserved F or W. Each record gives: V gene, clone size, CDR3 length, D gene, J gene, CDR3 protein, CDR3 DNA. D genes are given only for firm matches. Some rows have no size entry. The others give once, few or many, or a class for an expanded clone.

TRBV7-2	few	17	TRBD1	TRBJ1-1	CASSLKSAGGGDTEAFF	TGTGCCAGCAGCTTAAAGTCGGCAGGGGGAGGGGACACTGAAGCTTTCTTT
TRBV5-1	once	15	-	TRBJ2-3	CASSLLGDSTDTQYF	TGCGCCAGCAGCTTGCTTGGGGATAGCACAGATACGCAGTATTTT
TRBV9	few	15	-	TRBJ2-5	CASSVATAGQETQYF	TGTGCCAGCAGCGTAGCTACTGCCGGCCAAGAGACCCAGTACTTC
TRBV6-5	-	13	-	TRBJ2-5	CASRDGGPETQYF	TGTGCCAGCAGAGACGGGGGTCCAGAGACCCAGTACTTC
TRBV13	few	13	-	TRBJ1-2	CASRSRGAEGYTF	TGTGCCAGCAGGTCCCGGGGGGCTGAGGGCTACACCTTC
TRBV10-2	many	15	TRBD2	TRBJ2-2	CAGRPMAGGNRELFF	TGCGCCGGTCGACCCATGGCGGGGGGGAACAGGGAGCTGTTTTTT
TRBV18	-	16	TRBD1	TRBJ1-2	CASSKGQLKINYGYTF	TGTGCCAGCTCAAAGGGACAGTTAAAAATTAACTATGGCTACACCTTC
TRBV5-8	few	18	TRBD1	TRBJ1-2	CASSLDPLTGGLYYGYTF	TGTGCCAGCAGCTTGGACCCCCTCACAGGGGGGCTCTACTATGGCTACACCTTC
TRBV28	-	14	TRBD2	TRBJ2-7	CASSFGGSKYEQYF	TGTGCCAGCAGTTTCGGCGGGAGTAAGTACGAGCAGTACTTC
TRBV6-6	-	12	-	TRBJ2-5	CASSTGAETQYF	TGTGCCAGCAGTACGGGGGCAGAGACCCAGTACTTC
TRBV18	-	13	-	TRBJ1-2	CASSPPGQGPYTF	TGTGCCAGCTCACCGCCGGGACAAGGCCCCTACACCTTC
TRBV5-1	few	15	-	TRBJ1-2	CASSDRGDKADGYTF	TGCGCCAGCAGCGACCGGGGGGATAAAGCGGATGGCTACACCTTC
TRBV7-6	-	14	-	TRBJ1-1	CASSSGTVNTEAFF	TGTGCCAGCAGTTCGGGGACGGTGAACACTGAAGCTTTCTTT
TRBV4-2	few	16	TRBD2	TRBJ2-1	CASSQTAGGRVFEQFF	TGTGCCAGCAGCCAAACAGCTGGCGGGAGAGTTTTTGAGCAGTTCTTC
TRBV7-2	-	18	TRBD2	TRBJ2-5	CASSLEGLAGGQQETQYF	TGTGCCAGCAGCTTAGAAGGCCTAGCGGGAGGTCAGCAAGAGACCCAGTACTTC
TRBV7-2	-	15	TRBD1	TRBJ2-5	CASSSQKDRVPDKYF	TGTGCCAGCAGCTCCCAAAAGGACAGGGTACCCGACAAGTACTTC
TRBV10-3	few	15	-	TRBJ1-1	CAISLRAPGDTEAFF	TGTGCCATCAGTCTACGGGCCCCGGGGGACACTGAAGCTTTCTTT
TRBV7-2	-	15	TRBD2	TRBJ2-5	CASSGRTSGQETQYF	TGTGCCAGCAGCGGGCGGACTAGCGGCCAAGAGACCCAGTACTTC
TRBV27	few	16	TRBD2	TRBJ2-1	CASSRRGTNPYNEQFF	TGTGCCAGCAGCCGACGCGGGACTAACCCCTACAATGAGCAGTTCTTC
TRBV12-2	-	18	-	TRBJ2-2	CASRLGGQPFANTGELFF	TGTGCAAGTCGCTTAGGGGGACAGCCGTTCGCGAACACCGGGGAGCTGTTTTTT
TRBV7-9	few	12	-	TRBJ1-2	CASSLDQGDGTF	TGTGCCAGCAGCTTAGATCAGGGAGACGGCACCTTC
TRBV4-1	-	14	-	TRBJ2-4	CASSPTEAKNIQYF	TGCGCCAGCAGCCCGACCGAAGCCAAAAACATTCAGTACTTC
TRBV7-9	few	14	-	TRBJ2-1	CASSLVSGYNEQFF	TGTGCCAGCAGCTTAGTTTCGGGCTACAATGAGCAGTTCTTC
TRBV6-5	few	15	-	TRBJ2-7	CASTRQVSGSYEQYF	TGTGCCAGCACCAGACAGGTCTCCGGCTCCTACGAGCAGTACTTC
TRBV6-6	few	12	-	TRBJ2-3	CASRTPVDTQYF	TGTGCCAGCAGGACTCCGGTGGATACGCAGTATTTT
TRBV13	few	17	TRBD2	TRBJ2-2	CASSPDRWRGRTGELFF	TGTGCCAGCAGCCCCGACCGGTGGCGGGGGAGGACCGGGGAGCTGTTTTTT
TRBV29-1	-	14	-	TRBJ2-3	CSVEWDVPGDTQYF	TGCAGCGTTGAATGGGACGTCCCGGGAGATACGCAGTATTTT
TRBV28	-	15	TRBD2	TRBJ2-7	CASSLTSSGSYEQYF	TGTGCCAGCAGTCTAACCTCTAGCGGATCCTACGAGCAGTACTTC
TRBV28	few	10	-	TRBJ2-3	CASRRYTQYF	TGTGCCAGCCGGAGATATACGCAGTATTTT
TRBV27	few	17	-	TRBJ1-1	CASSPHQGSAGNTEAFF	TGTGCCAGCAGCCCCCACCAGGGATCCGCCGGAAACACTGAAGCTTTCTTT
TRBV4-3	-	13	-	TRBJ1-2	CASSQGQDYGYTF	TGCGCCAGCAGCCAAGGACAGGACTATGGCTACACCTTC
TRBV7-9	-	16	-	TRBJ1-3	CASSSHGMGVRNTIYF	TGTGCCAGCAGCTCTCACGGCATGGGAGTGAGAAACACCATATATTTT
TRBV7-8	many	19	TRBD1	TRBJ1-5	CASSLLAAGTGEVGQPQHF	TGTGCCAGCAGCTTATTGGCGGCGGGGACAGGGGAGGTGGGACAGCCCCAGCATTTT
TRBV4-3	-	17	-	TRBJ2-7	CASSQAVRGGRAGEQYF	TGCGCCAGCAGCCAAGCGGTTCGGGGAGGAAGGGCTGGAGAGCAGTACTTC
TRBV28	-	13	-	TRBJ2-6	CASSPSGANVLTF	TGTGCCAGCAGTCCATCCGGGGCCAACGTCCTGACTTTC
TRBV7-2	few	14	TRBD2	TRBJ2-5	CASSSGTSGSTQYF	TGTGCCAGCAGTTCCGGGACTAGCGGGTCTACCCAGTACTTC
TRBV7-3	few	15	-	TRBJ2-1	CASSLGGSLFDEQFF	TGTGCCAGCAGCTTAGGGGGGAGCCTTTTTGATGAGCAGTTCTTC
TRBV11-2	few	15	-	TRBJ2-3	CASSSGQLRSDTQYF	TGTGCCAGCAGCTCTGGACAACTCAGGTCAGATACGCAGTATTTT
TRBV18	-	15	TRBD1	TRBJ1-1	CASSPTPGQGPEAFF	TGTGCCAGCTCACCGACTCCGGGACAGGGGCCTGAAGCTTTCTTT
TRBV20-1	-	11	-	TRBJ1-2	CSAVRNYGYTF	TGCAGTGCCGTCCGTAACTATGGCTACACCTTC
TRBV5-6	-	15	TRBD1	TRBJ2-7	CASSLGDRFTYEQYF	TGTGCCAGCAGCTTGGGGGACAGATTTACCTACGAGCAGTACTTC
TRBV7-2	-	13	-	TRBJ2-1	CASSPVGSNEQFF	TGTGCCAGCAGCCCTGTTGGTAGCAATGAGCAGTTCTTC
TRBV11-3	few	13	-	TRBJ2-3	CASSSGLTDTQYF	TGTGCCAGCAGCTCGGGACTCACAGATACGCAGTATTTT
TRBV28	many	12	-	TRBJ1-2	CASSPGEYGYTF	TGTGCCAGCAGCCCTGGGGAGTATGGCTACACCTTC
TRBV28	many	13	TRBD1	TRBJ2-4	CASSWTGVGIQYF	TGTGCCAGCAGTTGGACAGGGGTAGGCATTCAGTACTTC
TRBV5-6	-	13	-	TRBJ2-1	CASSPAGGHGQFF	TGTGCCAGCAGTCCTGCTGGGGGGCACGGGCAGTTCTTC
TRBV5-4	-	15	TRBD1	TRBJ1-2	CASSQQGQGNYGYTF	TGTGCCAGCAGCCAGCAAGGACAGGGAAACTATGGCTACACCTTC
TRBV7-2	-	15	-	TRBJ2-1	CASSHDFGTYGEQFF	TGTGCCAGCAGCCACGATTTCGGGACCTACGGTGAGCAGTTCTTC
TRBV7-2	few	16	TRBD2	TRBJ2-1	CASSLGSSGLNNEQFF	TGTGCCAGCAGCTTAGGTTCTAGCGGCCTTAACAATGAGCAGTTCTTC
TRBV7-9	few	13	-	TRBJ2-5	CASSFGPKETQYF	TGTGCCAGCAGCTTTGGCCCCAAAGAGACCCAGTACTTC